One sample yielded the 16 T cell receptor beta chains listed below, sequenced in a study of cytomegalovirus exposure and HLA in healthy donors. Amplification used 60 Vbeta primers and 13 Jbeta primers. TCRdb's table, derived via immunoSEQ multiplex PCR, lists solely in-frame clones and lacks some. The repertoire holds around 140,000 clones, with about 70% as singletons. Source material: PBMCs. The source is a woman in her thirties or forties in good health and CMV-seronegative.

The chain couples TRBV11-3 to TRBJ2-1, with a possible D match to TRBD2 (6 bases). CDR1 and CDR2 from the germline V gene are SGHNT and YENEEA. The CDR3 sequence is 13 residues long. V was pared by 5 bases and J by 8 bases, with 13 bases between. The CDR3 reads CASSRNWGDEQFF. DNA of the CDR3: TGTGCCAGCAGCCGGAACTGGGGGGATGAGCAGTTCTTC.

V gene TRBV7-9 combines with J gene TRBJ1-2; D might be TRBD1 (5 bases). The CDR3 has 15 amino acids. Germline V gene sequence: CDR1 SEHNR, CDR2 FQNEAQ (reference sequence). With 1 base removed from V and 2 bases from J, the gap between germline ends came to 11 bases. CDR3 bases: TGTGCCAGCAGCTTAGTGGGGGGGGACAACTATGGCTACACCTTC. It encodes CASSLVGGDNYGYTF. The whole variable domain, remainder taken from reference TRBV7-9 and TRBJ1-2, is DTGVSQNPRHKITKRGQNVTFRCDPISEHNRLYWYRQTLGQGPEFLTYFQNEAQLEKSRLLSDRFSAERPKGSFSTLEIQRTEQGDSAMYLCASSLVGGDNYGYTFGSGTRLTVV.

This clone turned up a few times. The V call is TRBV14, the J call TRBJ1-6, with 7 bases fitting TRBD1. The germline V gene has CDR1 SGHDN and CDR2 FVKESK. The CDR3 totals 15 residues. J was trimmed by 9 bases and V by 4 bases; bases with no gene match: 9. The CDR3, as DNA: TGTGCCAGCAGCCCCCGAGGACAGGACTCTTCACCCCTCCACTTT. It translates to CASSPRGQDSSPLHF. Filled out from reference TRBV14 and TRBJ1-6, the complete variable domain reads EAGVTQFPSHSVIEKGQTVTLRCDPISGHDNLYWYRRVMGKEIKFLLHFVKESKQDESGMPNNRFLAERTGGTYSTLKVQPAELEDSGVYFCASSPRGQDSSPLHFGNGTRLTVT.

CDR3 sequence reads: CASSPTFTRAYGYTF. For the CDR3, the DNA is TGTGCCAGCAGCCCCACGTTCACTAGAGCCTATGGCTACACCTTC. The chain joins TRBV7-9 to TRBJ1-2, with D unresolved. CDR1 is SEHNR, CDR2 FQNEAQ, per germline (reference sequence). This CDR3 region has 15 residues. Trimming removed 5 bases from V and 4 bases from J, with 17 bases in between. Combining the CDR3 with reference TRBV7-9 and TRBJ1-2 gives the whole variable domain DTGVSQNPRHKITKRGQNVTFRCDPISEHNRLYWYRQTLGQGPEFLTYFQNEAQLEKSRLLSDRFSAERPKGSFSTLEIQRTEQGDSAMYLCASSPTFTRAYGYTFGSGTRLTVV.

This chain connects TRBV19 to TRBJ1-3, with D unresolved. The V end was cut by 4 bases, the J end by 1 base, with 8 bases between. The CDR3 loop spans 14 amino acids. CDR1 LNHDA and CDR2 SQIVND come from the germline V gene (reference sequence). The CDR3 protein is CASSTPRSGNTIYF. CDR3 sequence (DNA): TGTGCCAGTAGTACCCCGCGTTCTGGAAACACCATATATTTT.

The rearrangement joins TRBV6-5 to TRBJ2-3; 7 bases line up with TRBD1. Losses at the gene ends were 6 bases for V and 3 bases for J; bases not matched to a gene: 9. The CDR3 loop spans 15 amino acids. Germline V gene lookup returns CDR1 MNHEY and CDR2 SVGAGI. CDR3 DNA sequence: TGTGCCAGCAGGACGACAGGGCAGTTAACAGATACGCAGTATTTT. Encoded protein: CASRTTGQLTDTQYF.

The CDR3 sequence: CASSSQGGEQYF. The CDR3 region has the DNA TGTGCCAGCAGCTCACAGGGGGGCGAGCAGTACTTC. The rearrangement links TRBV11-1 to TRBJ2-7; 8 bases line up with TRBD1. Germline CDR1 reads SGHAT; CDR2 reads FQDESV (reference sequence). The CDR3 has 12 amino acids. After removal of 4 bases from V and 6 bases from J, the junction contained 2 bases not matched to a gene.

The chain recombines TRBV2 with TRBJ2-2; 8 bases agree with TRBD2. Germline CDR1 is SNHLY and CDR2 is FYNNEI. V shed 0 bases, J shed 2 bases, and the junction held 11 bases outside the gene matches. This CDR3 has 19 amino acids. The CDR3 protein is CASSEALPSGRTNTGELFF. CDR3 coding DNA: TGTGCCAGCAGTGAAGCCCTCCCTAGCGGGCGGACTAACACCGGGGAGCTGTTTTTT.

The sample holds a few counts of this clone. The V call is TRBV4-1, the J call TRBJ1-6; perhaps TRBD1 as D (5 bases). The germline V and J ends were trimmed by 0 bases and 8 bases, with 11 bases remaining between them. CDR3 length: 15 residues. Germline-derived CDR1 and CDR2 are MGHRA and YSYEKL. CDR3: CASSQEEGYDSPLHF. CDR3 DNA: TGCGCCAGCAGCCAAGAGGAGGGGTATGATTCACCCCTCCACTTT.

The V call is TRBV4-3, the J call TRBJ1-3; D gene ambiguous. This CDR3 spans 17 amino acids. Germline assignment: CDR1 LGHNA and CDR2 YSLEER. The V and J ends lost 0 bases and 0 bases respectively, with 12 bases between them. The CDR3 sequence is CASSQDTLSSSGNTIYF. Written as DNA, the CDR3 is TGCGCCAGCAGCCAAGACACCCTATCAAGCTCTGGAAACACCATATATTTT.

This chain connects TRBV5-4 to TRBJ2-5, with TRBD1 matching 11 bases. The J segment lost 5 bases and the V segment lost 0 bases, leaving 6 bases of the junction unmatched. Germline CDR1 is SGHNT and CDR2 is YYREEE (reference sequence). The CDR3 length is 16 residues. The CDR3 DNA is TGTGCCAGCAGCTTGGGTGGACAGGGGGCAATGGAGACCCAGTACTTC. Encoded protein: CASSLGGQGAMETQYF.

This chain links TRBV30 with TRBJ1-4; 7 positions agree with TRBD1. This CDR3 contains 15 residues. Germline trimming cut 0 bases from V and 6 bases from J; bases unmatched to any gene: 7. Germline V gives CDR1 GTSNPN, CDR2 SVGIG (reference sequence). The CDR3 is CAWSVLDREYEKLFF. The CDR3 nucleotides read TGTGCCTGGAGTGTCCTCGACAGGGAGTATGAAAAACTGTTTTTT.

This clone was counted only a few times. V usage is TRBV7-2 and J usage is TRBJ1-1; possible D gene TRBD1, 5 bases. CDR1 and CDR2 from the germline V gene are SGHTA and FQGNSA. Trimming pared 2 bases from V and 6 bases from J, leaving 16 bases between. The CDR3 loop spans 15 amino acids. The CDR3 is CASSLTARDTAEAFF. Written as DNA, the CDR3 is TGTGCCAGCAGCTTAACGGCCAGGGATACCGCTGAAGCTTTCTTT.

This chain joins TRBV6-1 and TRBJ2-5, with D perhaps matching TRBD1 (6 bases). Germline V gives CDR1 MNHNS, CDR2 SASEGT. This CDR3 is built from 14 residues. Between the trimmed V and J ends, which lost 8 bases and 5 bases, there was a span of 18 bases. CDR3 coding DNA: TGTGCCAGCTTCGCGCATCAGGGGTGGGAGACCCAGTACTTC. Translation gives CASFAHQGWETQYF.

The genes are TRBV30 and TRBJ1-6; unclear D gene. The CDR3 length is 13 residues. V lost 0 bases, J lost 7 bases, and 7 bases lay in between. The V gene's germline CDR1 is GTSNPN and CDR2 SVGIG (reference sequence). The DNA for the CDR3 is TGTGCCTGGAGTGTACTGGTCAATTCACCCCTCCACTTT. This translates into CAWSVLVNSPLHF.

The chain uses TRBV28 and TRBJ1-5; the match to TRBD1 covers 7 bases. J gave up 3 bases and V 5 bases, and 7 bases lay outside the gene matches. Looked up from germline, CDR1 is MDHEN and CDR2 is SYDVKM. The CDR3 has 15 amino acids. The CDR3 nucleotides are TGTGCCAGCAGTCCCAGGGGGTCCCTCAATCAGCCCCAGCATTTT. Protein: CASSPRGSLNQPQHF.